Below, 8 T cell receptor beta chains from the same sample are listed, as sequenced in a study of control samples from healthy donors and cancer patients. TCRdb's copy holds only in-frame clones and misses some; the assay was immunoSEQ multiplex PCR. The sample carries 40,000 to 55,000 clones, roughly 89% recorded once. Sequences were obtained from PBMCs. Receptors were obtained from a man aged 40-50 years with colorectal cancer.

The chain joins TRBV3-1 (or the pseudogene TRBV3-2) to TRBJ1-2; 7 nucleotides agree with TRBD1. Trimming cost V 0 bases and J 6 bases; bases outside gene matches: 7. The germline CDR1 and CDR2 sequences are LGHDT and YNNKEL (reference sequence). The CDR3 is 15 amino acids. The CDR3 nucleotides read TGTGCCAGCAGCCAAGACGCTCGAGGGGGCCATGGCTACACCTTC. Translating it yields CASSQDARGGHGYTF.

This chain connects TRBV4-3 to TRBJ2-7, with 7 bases fitting TRBD2. The CDR3 totals 16 residues. Germline V lookup: CDR1 LGHNA, CDR2 YSLEER. V gave up 4 bases and J gave up 3 bases; unmatched junction bases: 12. The CDR3 region is CASSPTLTSEYYEQYF. The CDR3 DNA reads TGCGCCAGCAGCCCCACGCTAACTAGCGAATACTACGAGCAGTACTTC.

The chain uses TRBV15 and TRBJ1-5; D might be TRBD1 (5 bases). The germline gives CDR1 LNHNV, CDR2 YYDKDF (reference sequence). CDR3 size: 15 residues. Between the trimmed V and J ends, which lost 0 bases and 3 bases, there was a span of 9 bases. The CDR3 DNA reads as TGTGCCACCAGCAGAGAGGGGGTGAACAATCAGCCCCAGCATTTT. Translation gives CATSREGVNNQPQHF.

The rearrangement uses TRBV18 and TRBJ2-7; D not resolved. This CDR3 has 12 amino acids. The V end lost 0 bases, the J end lost 6 bases, and 6 bases lay between the germline ends. The V gene's germline CDR1 is KGHSH and CDR2 LQKENI. CDR3 nucleotide sequence: TGTGCCAGCTCACCACCGGACGGCGAGCAGTACTTC. Translation gives CASSPPDGEQYF.

The gene calls are TRBV4-1 and TRBJ1-5; D perhaps matches TRBD1 (6 bases). Between the trimmed V and J ends, which lost 3 bases and 3 bases, there was a span of 12 bases. CDR1 is MGHRA and CDR2 is YSYEKL in the germline V gene. The CDR3 loop spans 15 amino acids. The CDR3 region is CASSQTGQSNQPQHF. The CDR3 coding sequence is TGCGCCAGCAGCCAGACTGGACAGTCCAATCAGCCCCAGCATTTT.

The chain recombines TRBV6-5 with TRBJ2-5; no clear D. CDR1 MNHEY and CDR2 SVGAGI come from the germline V gene. The CDR3 totals 13 residues. The ends were cut back, 5 bases at V and 5 bases at J, with 12 bases in the middle. DNA for the CDR3: TGTGCCAGCAGTCCCCCCCTGGGCGAGACCCAGTACTTC. Its translation is CASSPPLGETQYF.

The V call is TRBV5-6, the J call TRBJ1-2; 7 bases are shared with TRBD1. V trimming: 3 bases; J trimming: 4 bases; junction bases outside the gene matches: 3. Looked up from germline, CDR1 is SGHDT and CDR2 is YYEEEE. This CDR3 contains 13 residues. The CDR3 region has the DNA TGTGCCAGCAGCTCGGGACAGCTCTATGGCTACACCTTC. Encoded protein: CASSSGQLYGYTF.

The rearrangement joins TRBV11-2 to TRBJ2-2, with D possibly TRBD2 on 5 matching bases. This CDR3 spans 15 amino acids. The germline V gene encodes CDR1 SGHAT and CDR2 FQNNGV. V was cut by 3 bases and J by 4 bases, with 12 bases left in between. The CDR3 nucleotides read TGTGCCAGCAGCTTCGGAGGTCCCAGCACCGGGGAGCTGTTTTTT. This codes for CASSFGGPSTGELFF.